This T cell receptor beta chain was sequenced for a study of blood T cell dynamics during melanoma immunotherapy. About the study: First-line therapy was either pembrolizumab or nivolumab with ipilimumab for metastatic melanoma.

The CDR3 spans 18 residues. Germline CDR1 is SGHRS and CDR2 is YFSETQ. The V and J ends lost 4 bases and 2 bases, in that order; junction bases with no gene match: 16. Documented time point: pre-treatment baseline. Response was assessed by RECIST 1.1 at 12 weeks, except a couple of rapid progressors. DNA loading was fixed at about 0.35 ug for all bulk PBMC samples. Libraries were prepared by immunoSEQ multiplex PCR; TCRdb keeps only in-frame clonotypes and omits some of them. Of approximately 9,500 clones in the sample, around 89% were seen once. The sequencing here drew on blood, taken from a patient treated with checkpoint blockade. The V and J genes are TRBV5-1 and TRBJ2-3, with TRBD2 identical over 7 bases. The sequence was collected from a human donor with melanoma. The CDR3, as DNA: TGCGCCAGCAGCCGCCTCCCCCCAGGGAGGGGAAACACAGATACGCAGTATTTT. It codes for CASSRLPPGRGNTDTQYF.